The clone carrying this TCR beta chain came up once. Antigen unknown. V was shortened by 4 bases and J by 5 bases, with 21 bases between the two germline ends. This CDR3 comprises 16 residues. Germline-derived CDR1 and CDR2 are MNHEY and SVGAGI. This record belongs to a study of cytomegalovirus exposure and HLA in healthy donors. Study outcomes and limitations: Altogether, 170 or so TCR beta chains were recorded as cytomegalovirus-associated.

60 Vbeta and 13 Jbeta primers were used in PCR. Clones were read by immunoSEQ multiplex PCR, and TCRdb kept only the in-frame ones, dropping some. Of tens of thousands of clones listed, 60% to 80% are singletons. The V gene is TRBV6-5, the J gene TRBJ2-7; D might be TRBD1 (6 bases). The source material was PBMCs. This receptor was taken from a woman aged 40 to 50 in good health and CMV-seropositive. The CDR3 nucleotides are TGTGCCAGCAGTTCCCTCTTTCAGAGGGACAAAAACGAGCAGTACTTC. Translating it yields CASSSLFQRDKNEQYF.